Listed below are T cell receptor beta chains from one sample, sequenced in a study of blood T cell repertoires in COVID-19. Libraries were prepared by immunoSEQ multiplex PCR; TCRdb keeps only in-frame clonotypes and omits some of them. The table has over 250,000 clones, approximately 86% seen once; the top ten hold roughly 0.8%. Sequenced material: peripheral blood. The receptors were sampled from a woman aged 25 to 39 with acute or convalescent COVID-19. Each CDR3 is given with its conserved first and last residue. Each record gives: CDR3 DNA, CDR3 protein, V gene, J gene, D gene, clone size. The D gene is left open where the match is weak. Size values are once, few and many counts, or a class for expanded clones, and some rows have none.

DNA: TGCGCCAGCAGCTTGGGGAGCGGGATGCAAGAGACCCAGTACTTC; CDR3: CASSLGSGMQETQYF; V: TRBV5-1; J: TRBJ2-5; D: TRBD2; size: .
DNA: TGCAGCGTTTCCCAGGGGCTAAGCACAGATACGCAGTATTTT; CDR3: CSVSQGLSTDTQYF; V: TRBV29-1; J: TRBJ2-3; D: .; size: .
DNA: TGTGCCAGCAGGTTACGGCGGGAGCAGTTCTTC; CDR3: CASRLRREQFF; V: TRBV5-4; J: TRBJ2-1; D: .; size: .
DNA: TGCGCCAGCAGCCCTCAGGCTGGCGGGAGCCCTTACAATGAGCAGTTCTTC; CDR3: CASSPQAGGSPYNEQFF; V: TRBV4-3; J: TRBJ2-1; D: TRBD2; size: once
DNA: TGTGCCAGCAGCTCCCTTTTACCGGACAGGGGGAGAATCGACACTGAAGCTTTCTTT; CDR3: CASSSLLPDRGRIDTEAFF; V: TRBV11-2; J: TRBJ1-1; D: TRBD1; size: few
DNA: TGCGCCAGCAGCTTGGGGACTTCAAAATACGAGCAGTACTTC; CDR3: CASSLGTSKYEQYF; V: TRBV5-1; J: TRBJ2-7; D: .; size: .
DNA: TGTGCCAGACCCCCCGGGGGAGGGAACTTTCGGGAGACCCAGTACTTC; CDR3: CARPPGGGNFRETQYF; V: TRBV19; J: TRBJ2-5; D: TRBD2; size: .
DNA: TGTGCCAGCAGCCCGCCTAGGCGACAGGGCTTCGAAAAACTGTTTTTT; CDR3: CASSPPRRQGFEKLFF; V: TRBV7-8; J: TRBJ1-4; D: TRBD1; size: .
DNA: TGTGCCAGTAGGACCTCTTTGGGGGGAGGCTCTCGGGATACGCAGTATTTT; CDR3: CASRTSLGGGSRDTQYF; V: TRBV19; J: TRBJ2-3; D: .; size: .
DNA: TGCAGCGGGCGGACAGGCCAAGAGACCCAGTACTTC; CDR3: CSGRTGQETQYF; V: TRBV29-1; J: TRBJ2-5; D: TRBD1; size: once
DNA: TGTGCCAGCAGAGGGGAAGTATACGAGCAGTACTTC; CDR3: CASRGEVYEQYF; V: TRBV25-1; J: TRBJ2-7; D: .; size: .
DNA: TGTGCCAGCAGCCCCAATGGAGTCAGAGGTGAGCAGTTCTTC; CDR3: CASSPNGVRGEQFF; V: TRBV7-2; J: TRBJ2-1; D: .; size: .
DNA: TGTGCCAGCAGCTTAGTTCCAGCGGGAACCTACGAGCAGTACTTC; CDR3: CASSLVPAGTYEQYF; V: TRBV7-2; J: TRBJ2-7; D: TRBD2; size: .
DNA: TGTGCCACCAATTCGGCAGGGGCCTACGAGCAGTACTTC; CDR3: CATNSAGAYEQYF; V: TRBV28; J: TRBJ2-7; D: .; size: .
DNA: TGTGCCAGCAGTGAACTACAGGGGACCGGGACCTACGAGCAGCACTTC; CDR3: CASSELQGTGTYEQHF; V: TRBV6-1; J: TRBJ2-7; D: TRBD1; size: .
DNA: TGTGCCAGCAGCCCCATCGGTGCAGGGAGCAATCAGCCCCAGCATTTT; CDR3: CASSPIGAGSNQPQHF; V: TRBV7-9; J: TRBJ1-5; D: .; size: .
DNA: TGTGCTAGTGGTTTGATCGGGGAGCAGTACTTC; CDR3: CASGLIGEQYF; V: TRBV12-5; J: TRBJ2-7; D: .; size: .
DNA: TGTGCCAGCAGCTTACACCGAGGGATAGTTTACGAGCAGTACTTC; CDR3: CASSLHRGIVYEQYF; V: TRBV7-9; J: TRBJ2-7; D: .; size: .
DNA: TGTGCCAGCAGTTACTCGATAGGGGCCGACAATCAGCCCCAGCATTTT; CDR3: CASSYSIGADNQPQHF; V: TRBV6-6; J: TRBJ1-5; D: .; size: .
DNA: TGTGCCAGCAGCTTAGATCCTGGACAGCAAGAGACCCAGTACTTC; CDR3: CASSLDPGQQETQYF; V: TRBV11-3; J: TRBJ2-5; D: .; size: .
DNA: TGTGCCAGCAGTTTAGTTTACTACGAGCAGTACTTC; CDR3: CASSLVYYEQYF; V: TRBV12-3/TRBV12-4; J: TRBJ2-7; D: .; size: .
DNA: TGTGCCAGCAGTTACTCGAAGCGGGGAAGCACAGATACGCAGTATTTT; CDR3: CASSYSKRGSTDTQYF; V: TRBV6-2/TRBV6-3; J: TRBJ2-3; D: TRBD2; size: .
DNA: TGTGCCAGCAGCTTATTTTATCGCCGGACAGGGCGGGTGAATGAGCAGTTCTTC; CDR3: CASSLFYRRTGRVNEQFF; V: TRBV7-2; J: TRBJ2-1; D: TRBD1; size: .
DNA: TGTGCCAGCAGTGAAGCTGGACAGGGGGGTAACTATGGCTACACCTTC; CDR3: CASSEAGQGGNYGYTF; V: TRBV6-1; J: TRBJ1-2; D: TRBD1; size: .
DNA: TGTGCCGTGGCCTGGAGCTATAATTCACCCCTCCACTTT; CDR3: CAVAWSYNSPLHF; V: TRBV19; J: TRBJ1-6; D: .; size: .
DNA: TGCAGCGCCCGGGACAGGGGTTTGGTGAACACTGAAGCTTTCTTT; CDR3: CSARDRGLVNTEAFF; V: TRBV29-1; J: TRBJ1-1; D: TRBD1; size: .
DNA: TGTGCCAGCAGCGTGGACAGGGTAGCCCGACACACTGAAGCTTTCTTT; CDR3: CASSVDRVARHTEAFF; V: TRBV5-8; J: TRBJ1-1; D: TRBD1; size: .
DNA: TGTGCCAGTAGTATAGTGACGGGGGAAGGCTACGAGCAGTACTTC; CDR3: CASSIVTGEGYEQYF; V: TRBV19; J: TRBJ2-7; D: .; size: .
DNA: TGTGCCAGCGGACTGAACTATGGCTACACCTTC; CDR3: CASGLNYGYTF; V: TRBV27; J: TRBJ1-2; D: .; size: .
DNA: TGTGCCAGCTCACCAGGGATAGCCCAGCGGAGCCAAGAGACCCAGTACTTC; CDR3: CASSPGIAQRSQETQYF; V: TRBV18; J: TRBJ2-5; D: .; size: .
DNA: TGTGCCAGCAGCTTTTTCGCGATTTACACTGAAGCTTTCTTT; CDR3: CASSFFAIYTEAFF; V: TRBV5-5; J: TRBJ1-1; D: .; size: .
DNA: TGCGCCAGCAGTGATCGGCGGGAGCCCTACGAGCAGTACTTC; CDR3: CASSDRREPYEQYF; V: TRBV10-1; J: TRBJ2-7; D: TRBD2; size: .
DNA: TGCAGCGTTGAAGATTCTATCACCTACGAGCAGTACTTC; CDR3: CSVEDSITYEQYF; V: TRBV29-1; J: TRBJ2-7; D: .; size: .
DNA: TGTGCCTGGAGTCTAGGACAGCATATTTACCAAGAGACCCAGTACTTC; CDR3: CAWSLGQHIYQETQYF; V: TRBV30; J: TRBJ2-5; D: .; size: .
DNA: TGTGCCAGCAATGGACTAGCGGGGACCGGGGAGCTGTTTTTT; CDR3: CASNGLAGTGELFF; V: TRBV2; J: TRBJ2-2; D: TRBD2; size: .
DNA: TGTGCCAGCAGTTTCCGGGGGAAAGGAGGCGGCTACACCTTC; CDR3: CASSFRGKGGGYTF; V: TRBV27; J: TRBJ1-2; D: .; size: .
DNA: TGTGCCAGCTCACCTATCGGACAAACGCCGTCTGGGGCCAACGTCCTGACTTTC; CDR3: CASSPIGQTPSGANVLTF; V: TRBV18; J: TRBJ2-6; D: .; size: .
DNA: TGTGCCAGTAGTACCCTGACAGGGAGCAATGAGCAGTTCTTC; CDR3: CASSTLTGSNEQFF; V: TRBV19; J: TRBJ2-1; D: TRBD1; size: once
DNA: TGTGCCTGGAGTATAGACAGTCTAAGACTCAATCAGCCCCAGCATTTT; CDR3: CAWSIDSLRLNQPQHF; V: TRBV30; J: TRBJ1-5; D: .; size: .
DNA: TGTGCCAGCAGCCAAAGCGGGAGGGCCGACAAAAACATTCAGTACTTC; CDR3: CASSQSGRADKNIQYF; V: TRBV3-1/TRBV3-2; J: TRBJ2-4; D: TRBD2; size: once
DNA: TGTGCCAGTAGAGACAGGGGTACCGACTATGGCTACACCTTC; CDR3: CASRDRGTDYGYTF; V: TRBV19; J: TRBJ1-2; D: TRBD1; size: .
DNA: TGTGCCAGCCGGAGAGAGGAGAGCTCCTACAATGAGCAGTTCTTC; CDR3: CASRREESSYNEQFF; V: TRBV27; J: TRBJ2-1; D: .; size: .
DNA: TGTGCCAGCAGTCCCCGACTAGCGGGAGAAGTCAGTGAGCAGTTCTTC; CDR3: CASSPRLAGEVSEQFF; V: TRBV6-2/TRBV6-3; J: TRBJ2-1; D: TRBD2; size: .
DNA: TGTGCCAGCAGTTTAAGCCCGGGAGGCAATCAGCCCCAGCATTTT; CDR3: CASSLSPGGNQPQHF; V: TRBV27; J: TRBJ1-5; D: .; size: once
DNA: TGTGCCTGGAAAGCCTCTGAAGCTTTCTTT; CDR3: CAWKASEAFF; V: TRBV30; J: TRBJ1-1; D: .; size: .
DNA: TGTGCCAGCAGTGACAAAAGCTCCTACGAGCAGTACTTC; CDR3: CASSDKSSYEQYF; V: TRBV7-2; J: TRBJ2-7; D: .; size: .
DNA: TGTGCCACCAGCAGAGGAAGGACAGTGCCCTACGAGCAGTACTTC; CDR3: CATSRGRTVPYEQYF; V: TRBV15; J: TRBJ2-7; D: .; size: .
DNA: TGCGCCAGCAGCACCCGACTAGCGGGAGAGACCCAGTACTTC; CDR3: CASSTRLAGETQYF; V: TRBV4-1; J: TRBJ2-5; D: TRBD2; size: .
DNA: TGTGCCACTAGACAGGGTGTCAATTCACCCCTCCACTTT; CDR3: CATRQGVNSPLHF; V: TRBV6-5; J: TRBJ1-6; D: TRBD1; size: .
DNA: TGTGCCACCAGCACCGGGACTAGCGGGAGTTGGGAGACCCAGTACTTC; CDR3: CATSTGTSGSWETQYF; V: TRBV15; J: TRBJ2-5; D: TRBD2; size: .
DNA: TGTGCCAGCAGTTACAGGACACGGAACACCGGGGAGCTGTTTTTT; CDR3: CASSYRTRNTGELFF; V: TRBV28; J: TRBJ2-2; D: .; size: .
DNA: TGTGCCAGCAGCGGACTAGGGACTAGCGGATTCACAGATACGCAGTATTTT; CDR3: CASSGLGTSGFTDTQYF; V: TRBV9; J: TRBJ2-3; D: TRBD2; size: .
DNA: TGTGCCAGCAGTTACGGACCGGGCGCCGGGAGCGAAAAACTGTTTTTT; CDR3: CASSYGPGAGSEKLFF; V: TRBV6-5; J: TRBJ1-4; D: .; size: .
DNA: TGTGCCACCTCTTCCACAGGGAGCTCTGGAAACACCATATATTTT; CDR3: CATSSTGSSGNTIYF; V: TRBV6-5; J: TRBJ1-3; D: .; size: few
DNA: TGCGCCAGCAGCTTGGGACAGGTTTCTGCTGGCTACACCTTC; CDR3: CASSLGQVSAGYTF; V: TRBV5-1; J: TRBJ1-2; D: .; size: .
DNA: TGTGCCAGCAGCGTGACTAGCGGGAGGGCGATTCAAGGAGAGACCCAGTACTTC; CDR3: CASSVTSGRAIQGETQYF; V: TRBV7-9; J: TRBJ2-5; D: TRBD2; size: .
DNA: TGTGCTAGTGGTAAGACCGTCGAGGGTGAAAAACTGTTTTTT; CDR3: CASGKTVEGEKLFF; V: TRBV12-5; J: TRBJ1-4; D: .; size: .
DNA: TGTGCCAGCAGCTTGGGACTAGTGGGGTATTTTACTGAAGCTTTCTTT; CDR3: CASSLGLVGYFTEAFF; V: TRBV13; J: TRBJ1-1; D: .; size: .
DNA: TGTGCCAGCAGCGTGCAGAGTGTGACTTACAATGAGCAGTTCTTC; CDR3: CASSVQSVTYNEQFF; V: TRBV9; J: TRBJ2-1; D: .; size: .